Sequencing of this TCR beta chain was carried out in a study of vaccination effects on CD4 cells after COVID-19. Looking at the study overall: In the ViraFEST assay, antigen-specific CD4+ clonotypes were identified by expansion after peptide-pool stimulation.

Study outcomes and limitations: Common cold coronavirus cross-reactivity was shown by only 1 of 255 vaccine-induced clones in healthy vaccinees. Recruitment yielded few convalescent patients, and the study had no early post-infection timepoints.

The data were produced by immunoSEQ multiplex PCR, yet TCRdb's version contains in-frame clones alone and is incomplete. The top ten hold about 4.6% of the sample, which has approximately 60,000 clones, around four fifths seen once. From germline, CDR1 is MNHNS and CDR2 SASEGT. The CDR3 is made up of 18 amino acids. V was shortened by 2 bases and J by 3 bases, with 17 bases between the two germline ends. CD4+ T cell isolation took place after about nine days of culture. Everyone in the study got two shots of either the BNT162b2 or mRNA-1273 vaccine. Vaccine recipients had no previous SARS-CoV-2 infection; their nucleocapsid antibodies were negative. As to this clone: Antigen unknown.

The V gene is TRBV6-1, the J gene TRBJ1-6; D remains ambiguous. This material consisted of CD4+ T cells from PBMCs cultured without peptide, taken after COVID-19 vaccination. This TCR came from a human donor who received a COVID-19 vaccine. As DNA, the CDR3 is TGTGCCAGCAGTGAACCCCCCATTCAGAGCCTCTATAATTCACCCCTCCACTTT. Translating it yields CASSEPPIQSLYNSPLHF.